This TCR beta chain was retrieved from a study of shared clonotypes between healthy human individuals. Germline-derived CDR1 and CDR2 are KGHSH and LQKENI. V was shortened by 6 bases and J by 7 bases, with 19 bases between the two germline ends. The CDR3 sequence is 14 residues long. This clone showed up just once. The same CDR3 arises from other DNA sequences in this sample as well. Donors comprised only Caucasian adults living in Nashville, Tennessee. Over several immunoSEQ plates, each subset's genomic DNA was distributed in even portions. The assay was immunoSEQ multiplex PCR, and TCRdb's table has in-frame clones only and misses some. This sample has 2 million to 3 million clones; about 92% occur once, and the top ten carry more than 0.12%.

The sample consisted of naive CD4+ T cells sorted from blood. Subset meaning: CD45RA+ positively selected. The sequence came from a man aged 18-30 years in good health. The chain is built from TRBV18 and TRBJ2-7; the D gene is possibly TRBD2 (6 bases). CDR3 DNA sequence: TGTGCCAGCTCCCCCCCTGCAGGAGGAGGGGAGCAGTACTTC. This gives the protein CASSPPAGGGEQYF. Using reference TRBV18 and TRBJ2-7 for the parts outside the CDR3, the full variable domain is NAGVMQNPRHLVRRRGQEARLRCSPMKGHSHVYWYRQLPEEGLKFMVYLQKENIIDESGMPKERFSAEFPKEGPSILRIQQVVRGDSAAYFCASSPPAGGGEQYFGPGTRLTVT.